A selection of T cell receptor beta chains follows, all from one sample in a study of shared clonotypes between healthy human individuals. The data were produced by immunoSEQ multiplex PCR, yet TCRdb's version contains in-frame clones alone and is incomplete. The sample holds about 230,000 clones, under 80% seen once. The source material was memory CD4+ T cells sorted from blood. The source is a man aged 25 to 40 in good health. Both conserved end residues are part of each CDR3. The D gene is left open where the match is weak. A clone size is listed for some rows: how often the clone was seen (once, few, many), or a class if it is expanded.

j_gene: TRBJ2-3; abundance: NA; v_gene: TRBV5-1; d_gene: NA; CDR3nt: TGCGCCAGCAGCTTGAGTATACGCACAGATACGCAGTATTTT; CDR3aa: CASSLSIRTDTQYF
j_gene: TRBJ1-3; abundance: NA; v_gene: TRBV12-5; d_gene: NA; CDR3nt: TGTGCTAGTGGTTTGGTAGTCGGCAGAGACTCTGGAAACACCATATATTTT; CDR3aa: CASGLVVGRDSGNTIYF
j_gene: TRBJ2-1; abundance: NA; v_gene: TRBV25-1; d_gene: NA; CDR3nt: TGTGCCAGCAGCGAGGACAGAAAGCAGTTCTTC; CDR3aa: CASSEDRKQFF
j_gene: TRBJ1-1; abundance: NA; v_gene: TRBV7-6; d_gene: NA; CDR3nt: TGTGCCAGCAGCTTAAGGGGCGGGGGTACTGAAGCTTTCTTT; CDR3aa: CASSLRGGGTEAFF
j_gene: TRBJ1-2; abundance: NA; v_gene: TRBV30; d_gene: NA; CDR3nt: TGTGCAGGAGGACCAGACTATGGCTACACCTTC; CDR3aa: CAGGPDYGYTF
j_gene: TRBJ2-7; abundance: NA; v_gene: TRBV11-2; d_gene: NA; CDR3nt: TGTGCCAGCAGCTTAACTGCTGGCTACGAGCAGTACTTC; CDR3aa: CASSLTAGYEQYF
j_gene: TRBJ1-1; abundance: NA; v_gene: TRBV6-1; d_gene: TRBD1; CDR3nt: TGTGCCAGCAGTGAGACAGGGATCTCTGAAGCTTTCTTT; CDR3aa: CASSETGISEAFF
j_gene: TRBJ2-2; abundance: NA; v_gene: TRBV29-1; d_gene: TRBD2; CDR3nt: TGCAGCGTTAGGGCGGGAGTTACCGGGGAGCTGTTTTTT; CDR3aa: CSVRAGVTGELFF
j_gene: TRBJ2-1; abundance: NA; v_gene: TRBV18; d_gene: TRBD2; CDR3nt: TGTGCCAGCTCACCAACTAGCGGGGGCTATGAGCAGTTCTTC; CDR3aa: CASSPTSGGYEQFF
j_gene: TRBJ1-5; abundance: NA; v_gene: TRBV6-1; d_gene: NA; CDR3nt: TGTGCCAGCGGTCAGGGCTACAATCAGCCCCAGCATTTT; CDR3aa: CASGQGYNQPQHF
j_gene: TRBJ2-5; abundance: NA; v_gene: TRBV15; d_gene: NA; CDR3nt: TGTGCCACCAGCAGAGCCGGGGGGCGACTTTACTTC; CDR3aa: CATSRAGGRLYF
j_gene: TRBJ2-1; abundance: once; v_gene: TRBV7-2; d_gene: NA; CDR3nt: TGTGCCAGCAGCGGGAACTACAATGAGCAGTTCTTC; CDR3aa: CASSGNYNEQFF
j_gene: TRBJ2-3; abundance: few; v_gene: TRBV28; d_gene: NA; CDR3nt: TGTGCCATCGTTAGGGCCAGTAGCACAGATACGCAGTATTTT; CDR3aa: CAIVRASSTDTQYF
j_gene: TRBJ2-2; abundance: few; v_gene: TRBV9; d_gene: TRBD2; CDR3nt: TGTGCCAGCACCGTAACCCACCGACCGGGGAGGGGAGTCACCGGGGAGCTGTTTTTT; CDR3aa: CASTVTHRPGRGVTGELFF
j_gene: TRBJ1-1; abundance: NA; v_gene: TRBV6-6; d_gene: TRBD1; CDR3nt: TGTGCCAGCAGTTTGGGACAGGGGCTTGCCACTGAAGCTTTCTTT; CDR3aa: CASSLGQGLATEAFF
j_gene: TRBJ2-1; abundance: NA; v_gene: TRBV5-6; d_gene: NA; CDR3nt: TGTGCCAGCAGCTTGAGGTACAATGAGCAGTTCTTC; CDR3aa: CASSLRYNEQFF
j_gene: TRBJ2-6; abundance: NA; v_gene: TRBV30; d_gene: NA; CDR3nt: TGTGCCTGGACGTTCTCTGGGGCCAACGTCCTGACTTTC; CDR3aa: CAWTFSGANVLTF